These T cell receptor beta chains were read from a single sample in a study of T cell repertoires in cytomegalovirus infection. From the reads, TCRdb called clonotypes with MiXCR, one entry per CDR3 protein. The sample yields about 220,000 distinct CDR3 sequences, around 40% seen once. Their target antigens are unknown. This sample comprised CD8+ T cells from cultured PBMCs, obtained from culture after CMV antigen stimulation. All receptors derive from a human donor in good health (CMV status not recorded). Some clones in this sample may be carry-over from other donors' samples. CDR3s include the opening cysteine and the closing phenylalanine or tryptophan. Fields, in order: CDR3 DNA, CDR3 protein, clone size, J gene, D gene, V gene, CDR3 length. The D gene is left open where the match is weak. Only some rows state a clone size, as once, few, many or a class for expanded clones.

TGTGCCAGCAGCTTCCACCCGGGACAGGGGTCCTCTGGAAACACCATATATTTT | CASSFHPGQGSSGNTIYF | - | TRBJ1-3 | TRBD1 | TRBV7-9 | 18
TGTGCCAGCAGCTTCGGAGTAGCGGGGAAGAAAGAGACCCAGTACTTC | CASSFGVAGKKETQYF | - | TRBJ2-5 | TRBD2 | TRBV7-9 | 16
TGTGCCAGCAGTTCGACAGGGGGCGGTTACAATGAGCAGTTCTTC | CASSSTGGGYNEQFF | - | TRBJ2-1 | TRBD1 | TRBV12-3/TRBV12-4 | 15
TGTGCCAGGCGGCTAAGGACTGCTCAGCCCCAGCATTTT | CARRLRTAQPQHF | - | TRBJ1-5 | - | TRBV19 | 13
TGTGCTAGTGGTTTGCCAGCGGGAGAGACAGATACGCAGTATTTT | CASGLPAGETDTQYF | - | TRBJ2-3 | TRBD2 | TRBV12-5 | 15
TGTGCCAGCGGTCCGGGCCCGGGCCTGGGATATGAGCAGTTCTTC | CASGPGPGLGYEQFF | - | TRBJ2-1 | - | TRBV6-1 | 15
TGTGCCAGCAGCAGCAGGGGAAACAATGAGCAGTTCTTC | CASSSRGNNEQFF | many | TRBJ2-1 | - | TRBV7-3 | 13
TGTGCCAGCTTTCGGACAGGGACGAACACTGAAGCTTTCTTT | CASFRTGTNTEAFF | few | TRBJ1-1 | TRBD1 | TRBV7-9 | 14
TGTGCCACCAGCAGAGATAGTAGCGGGGGTGAGCAGTTCTTC | CATSRDSSGGEQFF | few | TRBJ2-1 | TRBD2 | TRBV15 | 14
TGTGCCACCCGCGGGGACAGGGACCTCTACGAGCAGTACTTC | CATRGDRDLYEQYF | few | TRBJ2-7 | TRBD1 | TRBV28 | 14
TGTGCCAGCAGTCAAACTTACTACGAGCAGTACTTC | CASSQTYYEQYF | - | TRBJ2-7 | - | TRBV25-1 | 12